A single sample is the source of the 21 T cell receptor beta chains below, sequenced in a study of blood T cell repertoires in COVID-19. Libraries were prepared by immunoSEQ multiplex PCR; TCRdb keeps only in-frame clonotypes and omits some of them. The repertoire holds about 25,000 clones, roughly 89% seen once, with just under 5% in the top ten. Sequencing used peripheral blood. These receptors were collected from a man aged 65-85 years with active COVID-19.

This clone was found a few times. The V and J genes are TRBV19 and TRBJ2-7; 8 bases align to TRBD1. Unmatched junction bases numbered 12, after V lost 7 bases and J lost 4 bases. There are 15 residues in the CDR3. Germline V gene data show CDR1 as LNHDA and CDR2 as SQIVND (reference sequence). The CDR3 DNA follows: TGTGCCAGTACCCCGACGTCCAGGGGGCTGTACGAGCAGTACTTC. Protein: CASTPTSRGLYEQYF.

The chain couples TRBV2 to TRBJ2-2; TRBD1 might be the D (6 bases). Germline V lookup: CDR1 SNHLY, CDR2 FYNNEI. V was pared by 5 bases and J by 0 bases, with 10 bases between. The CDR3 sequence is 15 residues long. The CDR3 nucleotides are TGTGCCAGCAGTCTCGACAGGTCGAACACCGGGGAGCTGTTTTTT. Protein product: CASSLDRSNTGELFF.

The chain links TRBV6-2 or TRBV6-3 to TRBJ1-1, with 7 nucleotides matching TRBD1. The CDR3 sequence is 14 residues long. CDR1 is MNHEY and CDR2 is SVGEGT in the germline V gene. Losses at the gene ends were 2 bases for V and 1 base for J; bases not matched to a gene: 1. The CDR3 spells CASSYAGGNTEAFF. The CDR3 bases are TGTGCCAGCAGTTACGCAGGGGGGAACACTGAAGCTTTCTTT.

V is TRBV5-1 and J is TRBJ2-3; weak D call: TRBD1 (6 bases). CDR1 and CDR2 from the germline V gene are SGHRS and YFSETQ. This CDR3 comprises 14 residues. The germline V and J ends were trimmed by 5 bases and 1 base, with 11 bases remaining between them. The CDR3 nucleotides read TGCGCCAGCAGGCAATCAGGGGGCACAGATACGCAGTATTTT. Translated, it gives CASRQSGGTDTQYF.

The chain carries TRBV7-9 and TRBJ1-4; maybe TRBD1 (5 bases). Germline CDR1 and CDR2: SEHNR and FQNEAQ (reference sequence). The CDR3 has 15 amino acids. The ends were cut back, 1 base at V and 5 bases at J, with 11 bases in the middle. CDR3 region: CASSLEQGRNEKLFF. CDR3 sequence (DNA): TGTGCCAGCAGCTTAGAGCAGGGAAGGAATGAAAAACTGTTTTTT.

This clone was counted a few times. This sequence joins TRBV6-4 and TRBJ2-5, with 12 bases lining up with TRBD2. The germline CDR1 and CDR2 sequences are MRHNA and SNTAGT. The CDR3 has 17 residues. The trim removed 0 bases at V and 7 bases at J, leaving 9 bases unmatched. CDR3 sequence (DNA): TGTGCCAGCAGTGACTCGGCTAGCGGGGGGGCTGGACTGACCCAGTACTTC. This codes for CASSDSASGGAGLTQYF.

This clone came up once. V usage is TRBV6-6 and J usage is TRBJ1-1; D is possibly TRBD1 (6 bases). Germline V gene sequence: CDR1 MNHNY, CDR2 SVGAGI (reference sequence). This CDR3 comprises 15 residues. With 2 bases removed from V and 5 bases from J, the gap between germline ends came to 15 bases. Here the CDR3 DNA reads TGTGCCAGCAGTTACACATGGACAGAGATGACTGAAGCTTTCTTT. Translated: CASSYTWTEMTEAFF.

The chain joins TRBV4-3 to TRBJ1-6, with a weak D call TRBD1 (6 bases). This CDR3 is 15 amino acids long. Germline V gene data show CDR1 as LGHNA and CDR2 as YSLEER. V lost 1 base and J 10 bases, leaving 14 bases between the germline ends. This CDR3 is CASSQGGQGQSPLHF. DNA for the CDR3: TGCGCCAGCAGCCAAGGGGGGCAGGGGCAATCACCCCTCCACTTT.

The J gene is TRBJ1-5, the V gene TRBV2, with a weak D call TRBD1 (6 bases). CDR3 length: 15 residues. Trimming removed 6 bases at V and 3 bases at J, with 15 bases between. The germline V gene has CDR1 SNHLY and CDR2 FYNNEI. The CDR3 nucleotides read TGTGCCAGCAGGCCAGGGGTGGAGTTCAATCAGCCCCAGCATTTT. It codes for CASRPGVEFNQPQHF. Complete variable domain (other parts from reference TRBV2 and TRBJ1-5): EPEVTQTPSHQVTQMGQEVILRCVPISNHLYFYWYRQILGQKVEFLVSFYNNEISEKSEIFDDQFSVERPDGSNFTLKIRSTKLEDSAMYFCASRPGVEFNQPQHFGDGTRLSIL.

CDR3 in amino acids: CSVTQGSFDGYTF. The CDR3 DNA sequence: TGCAGCGTTACGCAGGGGAGTTTTGATGGCTACACCTTC. The chain employs TRBV29-1 and TRBJ1-2, with a possible D match to TRBD1 (6 bases). The V gene's germline CDR1 is SQVTM and CDR2 ANQGSEA. Deletions cut 5 bases from V and 6 bases from J, with 16 bases between. The CDR3 loop spans 13 amino acids. Together with reference TRBV29-1 and TRBJ1-2, the CDR3 gives the full variable domain: SAVISQKPSRDICQRGTSLTIQCQVDSQVTMMFWYRQQPGQSLTLIATANQGSEATYESGFVIDKFPISRPNLTFSTLTVSNMSPEDSSIYLCSVTQGSFDGYTFGSGTRLTVV.

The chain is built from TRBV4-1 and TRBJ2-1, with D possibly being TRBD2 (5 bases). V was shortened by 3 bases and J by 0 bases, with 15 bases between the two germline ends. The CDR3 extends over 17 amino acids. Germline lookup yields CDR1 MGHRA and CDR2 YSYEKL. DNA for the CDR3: TGCGCCAGCAGCCAGGTTGTAACGGGGAGCTCCTACAATGAGCAGTTCTTC. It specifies CASSQVVTGSSYNEQFF.

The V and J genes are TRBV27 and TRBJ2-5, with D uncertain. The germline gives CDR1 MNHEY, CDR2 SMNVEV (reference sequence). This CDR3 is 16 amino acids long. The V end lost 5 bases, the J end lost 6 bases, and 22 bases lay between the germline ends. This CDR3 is CASSHRVPTRAQTQYF. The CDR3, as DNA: TGTGCCAGCAGTCACCGGGTCCCAACGCGCGCGCAGACCCAGTACTTC.

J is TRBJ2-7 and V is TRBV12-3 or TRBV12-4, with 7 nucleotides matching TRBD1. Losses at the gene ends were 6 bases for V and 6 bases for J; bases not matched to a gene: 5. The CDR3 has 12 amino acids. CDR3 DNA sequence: TGTGCCAGCAGAAGACAGGGAGCCGAGCAGTACTTC. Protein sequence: CASRRQGAEQYF.

Written as DNA, the CDR3 is TGTGCCAGCAGCTTGGTTTTGGGACAGGGCCTCTCTGGGGCCAACGTCCTGACTTTC. It is translated as CASSLVLGQGLSGANVLTF. V and J are TRBV5-6 and TRBJ2-6; TRBD1 matches at 9 bases. CDR3 length equals 19 residues. V lost 0 bases, J lost 0 bases, and 7 bases stayed unmatched. CDR1 is SGHDT and CDR2 is YYEEEE in the germline V gene.

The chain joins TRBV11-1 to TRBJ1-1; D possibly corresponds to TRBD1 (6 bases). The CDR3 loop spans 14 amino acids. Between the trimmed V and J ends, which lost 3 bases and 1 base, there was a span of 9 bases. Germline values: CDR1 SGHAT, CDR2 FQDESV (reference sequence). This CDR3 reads CASSFQQGNTEAFF. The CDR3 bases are TGTGCCAGCAGCTTCCAACAGGGGAACACTGAAGCTTTCTTT.

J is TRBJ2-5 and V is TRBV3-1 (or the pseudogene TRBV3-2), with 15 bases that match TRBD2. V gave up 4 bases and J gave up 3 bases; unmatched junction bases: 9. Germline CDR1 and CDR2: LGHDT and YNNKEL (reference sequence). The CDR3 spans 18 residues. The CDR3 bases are TGTGCCAGCAGCCGGAACCCCTGGACTAGCGGGGGGGAAGAGACCCAGTACTTC. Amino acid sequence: CASSRNPWTSGGEETQYF.

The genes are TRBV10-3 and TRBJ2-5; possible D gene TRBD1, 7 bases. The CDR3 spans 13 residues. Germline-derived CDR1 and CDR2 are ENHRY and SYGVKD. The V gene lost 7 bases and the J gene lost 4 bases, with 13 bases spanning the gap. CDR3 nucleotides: TGTGCCATCAAGGAGGGGGCGGGAGAGACCCAGTACTTC. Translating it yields CAIKEGAGETQYF.

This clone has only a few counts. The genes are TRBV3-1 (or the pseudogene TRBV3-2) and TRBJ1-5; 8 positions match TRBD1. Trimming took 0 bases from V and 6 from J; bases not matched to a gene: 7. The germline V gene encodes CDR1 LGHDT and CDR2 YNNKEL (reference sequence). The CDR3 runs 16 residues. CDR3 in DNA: TGTGCCAGCAGCCAAGACCTGACAGGGGATCCTCAGCCCCAGCATTTT. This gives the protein CASSQDLTGDPQPQHF.

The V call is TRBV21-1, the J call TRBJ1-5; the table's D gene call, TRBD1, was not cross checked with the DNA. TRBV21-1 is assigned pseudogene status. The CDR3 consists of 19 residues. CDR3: CASSKYPGVDSRSNQPQHF. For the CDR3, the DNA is TGTGCCAGCAGCAAATACCCCGGGGTGGACAGCAGAAGCAATCAGCCCCAGCATTTT.

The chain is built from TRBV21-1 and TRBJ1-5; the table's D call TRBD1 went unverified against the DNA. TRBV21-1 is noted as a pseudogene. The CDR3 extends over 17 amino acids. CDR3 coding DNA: TGTGCCAGCAGCAAAGGAGGGACAGACGATAGCAATCAGCCCCAGCATTTT. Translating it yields CASSKGGTDDSNQPQHF.

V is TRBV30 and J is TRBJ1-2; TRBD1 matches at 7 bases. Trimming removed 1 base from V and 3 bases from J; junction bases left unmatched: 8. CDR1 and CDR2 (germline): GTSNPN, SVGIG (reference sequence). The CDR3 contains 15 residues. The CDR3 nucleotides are TGTGCCTGGAGTGAGGGAAGACAGGGAGACTATGGCTACACCTTC. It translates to CAWSEGRQGDYGYTF.